Each of the 30 T cell receptor beta chains below was sequenced from the same sample in a study of blood T cell repertoires in COVID-19. The repertoire was sequenced with immunoSEQ multiplex PCR; TCRdb's copy has only in-frame clones and lacks some. The sample includes over 150,000 clones, around nine tenths of them seen just once. Sequenced input: peripheral blood. The receptors derive from a man aged 55 to 70 with COVID-19, enrolled during active disease.

Notes on this clone: The germline gene is not matched at one end of the junction; a read error may be the cause. The rearrangement joins TRBV29-1 to TRBJ1-2; the match to TRBD1 covers 10 bases. The CDR3 totals 13 residues. Germline V CDR1 and CDR2: SQVTM, ANQGSEA. The CDR3: CSVEGGGQGTASF. Written as DNA, the CDR3 is TGCAGCGTTGAAGGGGGGGGACAGGGGACCGCTAGCTTC.

The chain uses TRBV21-1 and TRBJ1-4; TRBD1, the table's D call, lacks a check against the DNA. TRBV21-1 corresponds to a pseudogene. The length of the CDR3 is 15 residues. The DNA for the CDR3 is TGTGCCAGCAGCATACCACCCCCAGATAATGAAAAACTGTTTTTT. Its protein is CASSIPPPDNEKLFF.

The rearrangement links TRBV28 to TRBJ1-5; TRBD1 is a possible D gene (5 bases). CDR1 and CDR2 from the germline V gene are MDHEN and SYDVKM. This CDR3 comprises 14 residues. V was clipped by 6 bases and J by 4 bases, with 13 bases between them. The DNA for the CDR3 is TGTGCCAGCAGCGTTCCACGGGGGAATCAGCCCCAGCATTTT. It translates to CASSVPRGNQPQHF.

The count of this clone is one. This chain's CDR3 is CASSSTTDKQETQYF. DNA for the CDR3: TGTGCCAGCAGTTCCACAACAGACAAACAAGAGACCCAGTACTTC. This rearrangement joins TRBV6-5 to TRBJ2-5, with no clear D. Germline-derived CDR1 and CDR2 are MNHEY and SVGAGI. This CDR3 region has 15 residues. V was pared by 4 bases and J by 2 bases, with 14 bases between.

The V and J genes are TRBV4-2 and TRBJ2-2, with 7 nucleotides matching TRBD1. V lost 3 bases and J lost 3; bases outside the gene matches: 4. This CDR3 is 15 amino acids long. Per germline, CDR1 LGHNA and CDR2 YNFKEQ. The CDR3 DNA sequence: TGTGCCAGCAGCCAGGGGGACAGTGACACCGGGGAGCTGTTTTTT. Its protein is CASSQGDSDTGELFF.

The chain carries TRBV28 and TRBJ1-3; 7 bases are shared with TRBD1. Germline CDR1 MDHEN, CDR2 SYDVKM. This CDR3 has 14 residues. Trimming took 5 bases from V and 2 from J; bases not matched to a gene: 3. The CDR3 here is CASSQTGAGNTIYF. The CDR3 nucleotides read TGTGCCAGCAGTCAAACAGGGGCTGGAAACACCATATATTTT.

The chain uses TRBV2 and TRBJ2-5; 12 nucleotides align to TRBD1. The V and J ends lost 4 bases and 7 bases, in that order; junction bases with no gene match: 10. CDR1 is SNHLY, CDR2 FYNNEI, per germline. CDR3 length equals 16 residues. The CDR3 nucleotides read TGTGCCAGCAGTGCTGGGACAGGGGGCGCCGGGGTGACCCAGTACTTC. Its protein is CASSAGTGGAGVTQYF.

This clone was observed a single time. The V gene is TRBV18, the J gene TRBJ1-1; maybe TRBD1 (5 bases). The CDR3 totals 13 residues. V dropped 0 bases and J dropped 5 bases, with 7 bases sitting between them. From germline, CDR1 is KGHSH and CDR2 LQKENI. This chain's CDR3 is CASSPPQGTEAFF. DNA for the CDR3: TGTGCCAGCTCACCACCTCAGGGAACTGAAGCTTTCTTT.

This chain uses TRBV5-6 with TRBJ2-7; TRBD1 aligns across 7 bases. The CDR3 runs 15 residues. CDR1 is SGHDT and CDR2 is YYEEEE in the germline V gene. With 2 bases clipped from V and 3 bases from J, the junction kept 8 bases outside the gene matches. In nucleotides, the CDR3 is TGTGCCAGCAGCTTCCAACCGGGACAGAGCTACGAGCAGTACTTC. The encoded protein is CASSFQPGQSYEQYF.

The V call is TRBV4-1, the J call TRBJ1-2, with TRBD1 as a possible D gene (5 bases). The length of the CDR3 is 13 residues. Germline CDR1 reads MGHRA; CDR2 reads YSYEKL. The germline V and J ends were trimmed by 0 bases and 6 bases, with 8 bases remaining between them. The CDR3 DNA reads TGCGCCAGCAGCCAAGACTTAGGGGATGGCTACACCTTC. Its protein is CASSQDLGDGYTF.

The V gene is TRBV7-2, the J gene TRBJ1-4; D remains ambiguous. V lost 6 bases to trimming and J lost 1 base, with 12 bases between them. In germline, CDR1 is SGHTA, CDR2 FQGNSA. The CDR3 consists of 15 residues. The CDR3 DNA is TGTGCCAGCAGGAAAACGAGTGGAACTAATGAAAAACTGTTTTTT. It yields the protein CASRKTSGTNEKLFF.

The chain has TRBV6-6 and TRBJ1-1; D is undetermined. With 6 bases removed from V and 5 bases from J, the gap between germline ends came to 10 bases. The germline V gene encodes CDR1 MNHNY and CDR2 SVGAGI (reference sequence). CDR3 length: 12 residues. This CDR3 reads CASRPVDTEAFF. CDR3 DNA: TGTGCCAGCAGACCAGTCGATACTGAAGCTTTCTTT.

This clone was detected only a few times. Other DNA sequences within the sample encode an identical CDR3. This chain connects TRBV6-5 to TRBJ1-1; possibly TRBD1 for D (6 bases). Germline loops: CDR1 MNHEY, CDR2 SVGAGI. V lost 6 bases and J lost 1, with 6 bases in between. This CDR3 has 12 residues. The CDR3 sequence is CASRTGNTEAFF. The CDR3 nucleotides read TGTGCCAGCAGGACAGGGAACACTGAAGCTTTCTTT.

The rearrangement joins TRBV7-2 to TRBJ2-2, with a weak D call TRBD1 (6 bases). Germline CDR1 is SGHTA and CDR2 is FQGNSA. Trimming took 2 bases from V and 0 from J, leaving 10 bases between them. This CDR3 spans 16 amino acids. DNA of the CDR3: TGTGCCAGCAGCTTATCGAACAGGGCGAACACCGGGGAGCTGTTTTTT. Translation: CASSLSNRANTGELFF.

As to this clone: Other DNA sequences in the sample encode the same CDR3. The chain carries TRBV30 and TRBJ1-1; no reliable D call. The CDR3 sequence is 13 residues long. V was shortened by 0 bases and J by 1 base, with 6 bases between the two germline ends. CDR1 is GTSNPN, CDR2 SVGIG, per germline (reference sequence). CDR3 loop: CAWSVGRNTEAFF. CDR3 sequence (DNA): TGTGCCTGGAGTGTTGGTAGGAACACTGAAGCTTTCTTT. The full variable domain, completed using reference TRBV30 and TRBJ1-1, is SQTIHQWPATLVQPVGSPLSLECTVEGTSNPNLYWYRQAAGRGLQLLFYSVGIGQISSEVPQNLSASRPQDRQFILSSKKLLLSDSGFYLCAWSVGRNTEAFFGQGTRLTVV.

The V gene is TRBV4-3, the J gene TRBJ1-2; D is uncertain. Germline-derived CDR1 and CDR2 are LGHNA and YSLEER. This CDR3 region has 15 residues. V was clipped by 0 bases and J by 3 bases, with 11 bases between them. The CDR3 region has the DNA TGCGCCAGCAGCCAAGATCCAGCTCGGGACTATGGCTACACCTTC. As protein: CASSQDPARDYGYTF.

CDR3 residues: CASSNGGGTEAFF. The DNA for the CDR3 is TGTGCCAGCAGTAACGGAGGAGGTACTGAAGCTTTCTTT. This sequence joins TRBV7-9 and TRBJ1-1; no clear D. V lost 6 bases, J lost 5 bases, and 13 bases lay in between. The CDR3 loop spans 13 amino acids. Germline V gene lookup returns CDR1 SEHNR and CDR2 FQNEAQ (reference sequence).

The rearrangement joins TRBV7-8 to TRBJ2-2; 11 bases fit TRBD2. The CDR3 has 19 residues. The germline gives CDR1 SGHVS, CDR2 FQNEAQ. J gave up 3 bases and V 5 bases, and 14 bases lay outside the gene matches. The CDR3 coding sequence is TGTGCCAGCAGCCACATTAGCGGGGGGGCCACAGGGTACACCGGGGAGCTGTTTTTT. Translation: CASSHISGGATGYTGELFF.

J is TRBJ1-1 and V is TRBV9; 7 positions match TRBD1. Germline values: CDR1 SGDLS, CDR2 YYNGEE. CDR3 length: 16 residues. The V segment lost 4 bases and the J segment 0 bases; nucleotides outside the gene matches: 9. The CDR3 bases are TGTGCCAGCAGCCCCCCCGGGACAGCCATGAACACTGAAGCTTTCTTT. Residues: CASSPPGTAMNTEAFF.

The chain carries TRBV7-2 and TRBJ2-5, with 8 positions matching TRBD2. The CDR3 has 13 amino acids. Germline V CDR1 and CDR2: SGHTA, FQGNSA. The J segment lost 8 bases and the V segment lost 5 bases, leaving 7 bases of the junction unmatched. The DNA for the CDR3 is TGTGCCAGCAGCAGAACTAGCGGAAACACCCAGTACTTC. Translated: CASSRTSGNTQYF.

The chain has TRBV5-8 and TRBJ1-2; tentative D call: TRBD1 (6 bases). The CDR3 is 13 residues long. Trimming pared 2 bases from V and 8 bases from J, leaving 13 bases between. The V gene's germline CDR1 is SGHTS and CDR2 YDEGEE. The CDR3 loop is CASSFNRDWGYTF. CDR3 sequence (DNA): TGTGCCAGCAGCTTCAACAGGGATTGGGGCTACACCTTC.

CDR3 loop: CASSVGQNNQPQHF. DNA for the CDR3: TGTGCCAGCAGCGTAGGGCAGAACAATCAGCCCCAGCATTTT. The chain carries TRBV9 and TRBJ1-5, with no clear D. The CDR3 is 14 residues long. V was clipped by 0 bases and J by 3 bases, with 7 bases between them. Germline lookup yields CDR1 SGDLS and CDR2 YYNGEE.

The rearrangement joins TRBV11-1 to TRBJ1-2; the D is unclear. This CDR3 spans 12 amino acids. V was trimmed by 5 bases and J by 7 bases, leaving 11 bases between them. The germline CDR1 and CDR2 sequences are SGHAT and FQDESV (reference sequence). The CDR3 region is CASSHFQAGYTF. The CDR3 DNA is TGTGCCAGCAGCCACTTTCAGGCTGGCTACACCTTC.

This chain connects TRBV7-9 to TRBJ1-2, with a weak D call TRBD1 (5 bases). This CDR3 is 13 amino acids long. Trimming stripped 2 bases from V and 4 bases from J, with 8 bases between. Looked up from germline, CDR1 is SEHNR and CDR2 is FQNEAQ (reference sequence). CDR3 region: CASSLQGSYGYTF. The DNA of the CDR3 is TGTGCCAGCAGCTTACAGGGTAGCTATGGCTACACCTTC.

V usage is TRBV7-2 and J usage is TRBJ2-3; 8 nucleotides line up with TRBD2. The CDR3 is 13 residues long. Germline V gene lookup returns CDR1 SGHTA and CDR2 FQGNSA. J gave up 11 bases and V 5 bases, and 9 bases lay outside the gene matches. CDR3 sequence reads: CASSTTGTSVQYF. In DNA, the CDR3 is TGTGCCAGCAGCACGACCGGGACTAGTGTGCAGTATTTT. Complete variable domain (other parts from reference TRBV7-2 and TRBJ2-3): GAGVSQSPSNKVTEKGKDVELRCDPISGHTALYWYRQSLGQGLEFLIYFQGNSAPDKSGLPSDRFSAERTGGSVSTLTIQRTQQEDSAVYLCASSTTGTSVQYFGPGTRLTVL.

V gene TRBV18 combines with J gene TRBJ2-5; D perhaps matches TRBD1 (5 bases). CDR3 length equals 15 residues. Trimming cost V 4 bases and J 0 bases, with 12 bases left between them. CDR1 KGHSH and CDR2 LQKENI come from the germline V gene. The CDR3 nucleotides read TGTGCCAGCTCACAGGGGATCGGGTACCAAGAGACCCAGTACTTC. Translating gives CASSQGIGYQETQYF.

The V gene is TRBV7-8, the J gene TRBJ2-7; no clear D. The CDR3 sequence is 17 residues long. V dropped 2 bases and J dropped 4 bases, with 21 bases sitting between them. The germline V gene encodes CDR1 SGHVS and CDR2 FQNEAQ. The CDR3 loop is CASSLYGFPGLKYEQYF. The CDR3 DNA reads as TGTGCCAGCAGCTTATATGGTTTTCCCGGTCTGAAGTACGAGCAGTACTTC.

The gene calls are TRBV27 and TRBJ2-5; tentative D call: TRBD1 (5 bases). Looked up from germline, CDR1 is MNHEY and CDR2 is SMNVEV (reference sequence). The V gene lost 0 bases and the J gene lost 5 bases, with 13 bases spanning the gap. The CDR3 sequence is 15 residues long. The CDR3 here is CASSLSRQIWETQYF. Written as DNA, the CDR3 is TGTGCCAGCAGTTTATCCCGACAGATATGGGAGACCCAGTACTTC.

The V and J genes are TRBV6-5 and TRBJ1-1; no definite D call. The CDR3 consists of 15 residues. Germline CDR1 and CDR2: MNHEY and SVGAGI. Trimming left V 0 bases short and J 4 bases short, with 12 bases between. The DNA for the CDR3 is TGTGCCAGCAGTTACTCGAGTGAGTCTGGCACTGAAGCTTTCTTT. This encodes CASSYSSESGTEAFF.

This chain links TRBV4-3 with TRBJ1-2; D is unclear. The V gene lost 0 bases and the J gene lost 4 bases, with 12 bases spanning the gap. The CDR3 is 15 residues long. From germline, CDR1 is LGHNA and CDR2 YSLEER. Here the CDR3 DNA reads TGCGCCAGCAGCCAAGAACAGTTCCCCTCCTATGGCTACACCTTC. Residues: CASSQEQFPSYGYTF.